One T cell receptor beta chain is described in this entry. Its target is not known. Reverse transcribing all isolated RNA meant expressed TCRB transcripts were sequenced. The repertoire was sequenced with immunoSEQ multiplex PCR; TCRdb's copy has only in-frame clones and lacks some. The top ten clones hold roughly 4% of a sample with 200,000 to 300,000 clones, roughly 30% of them seen once. The source of the sample is a study of beta chain features in type 1 diabetes. The study, taken as a whole, reports: Cells carrying high TCR expression could end up over-represented when cDNA is sequenced.

CDR3 length: 16 amino acids. Germline values: CDR1 SQVTM, CDR2 ANQGSEA. After removal of 2 bases from V and 0 bases from J, the junction contained 8 bases not matched to a gene. The TCR sequence derives from a man aged 25-45 years in good health. Sequencing input: central memory CD4+ T cells from blood. This chain connects TRBV29-1 to TRBJ1-2; 8 positions match TRBD1. The CDR3 is CSVEWPGGAANYGYTF. The CDR3 nucleotides are TGCAGCGTTGAATGGCCAGGGGGCGCGGCTAACTATGGCTACACCTTC.